The 10 T cell receptor beta chains given below trace back to one sample, sequenced in a study of T-cell memory formation after mild COVID-19. TCRdb analysed the 5' RACE reads with MiXCR anew, one entry per CDR3 protein. The sample records about 150,000 distinct CDR3 sequences, less than 25% being singletons. The specimen sequenced was PBMCs or a T cell subset sorted from them (not recorded which). The receptors stem from an adult woman who had mild COVID-19 (a few samples of this study predate the infection). Cell type and time point are not known.

In its sample, this clonotype was seen a few times. CDR3 bases: TGTGCCAGCAGCTTCTCTAGCGGGAGGGCCAGCGATGAGCAGTTCTTC. This translates into CASSFSSGRASDEQFF. The chain has TRBV7-9 and TRBJ2-1; TRBD2 agrees at 12 bases. V was pared by 3 bases and J by 8 bases, with 8 bases of the junction left unmatched. Germline CDR1 SEHNR, CDR2 FQNEAQ (reference sequence). The CDR3 loop spans 16 amino acids.

The chain combines TRBV27 with TRBJ1-1; 7 nucleotides agree with TRBD1. The germline V gene encodes CDR1 MNHEY and CDR2 SMNVEV (reference sequence). V lost 4 bases, J lost 1 base, and 3 bases stayed unmatched. This CDR3 region has 14 residues. The CDR3 region is CASSSGQTNTEAFF. The CDR3 DNA sequence: TGTGCCAGCAGTTCGGGACAGACGAACACTGAAGCTTTCTTT.

This clonotype was counted between two and nine times. This rearrangement joins TRBV30 to TRBJ1-1, with 7 bases fitting TRBD1. V was clipped by 5 bases and J by 3 bases; unmatched bases: 6. The CDR3 sequence is 13 residues long. Germline CDR1 and CDR2: GTSNPN and SVGIG (reference sequence). This CDR3 reads CAWYLTGYTEAFF. The CDR3 DNA sequence: TGTGCCTGGTACCTGACAGGGTACACTGAAGCTTTCTTT.

This clonotype was recorded a few times. This chain links TRBV5-1 with TRBJ2-1, with a weak D call TRBD1 (6 bases). The CDR3 totals 13 residues. Germline loops: CDR1 SGHRS, CDR2 YFSETQ. Trimming removed 6 bases from V and 3 bases from J, with 10 bases in between. CDR3 nucleotides: TGCGCCAGCAAGGACAGCCACTACAATGAGCAGTTCTTC. Its protein product is CASKDSHYNEQFF.

This clonotype was observed a few times. This chain joins TRBV29-1 and TRBJ1-6; 9 bases align to TRBD1. With 7 bases clipped from V and 8 bases from J, the junction kept 6 bases outside the gene matches. Germline-derived CDR1 and CDR2 are SQVTM and ANQGSEA. This CDR3 has 13 residues. CDR3 in amino acids: CSAQTGGDSPLHF. The DNA of the CDR3 is TGCAGCGCTCAGACAGGGGGTGATTCACCCCTCCACTTT. Supplemented by reference TRBV29-1 and TRBJ1-6, the full variable domain reads SAVISQKPSRDICQRGTSLTIQCQVDSQVTMMFWYRQQPGQSLTLIATANQGSEATYESGFVIDKFPISRPNLTFSTLTVSNMSPEDSSIYLCSAQTGGDSPLHFGNGTRLTVT.

V gene TRBV12-3 or TRBV12-4 combines with J gene TRBJ2-3; D possibly corresponds to TRBD2 (5 bases). The CDR3 loop spans 16 amino acids. V lost 4 bases and J lost 4, with 18 bases in between. The CDR3 here is CASSSGLQLVPDTQYF. CDR3 in DNA: TGTGCCAGCAGTTCCGGACTCCAGTTGGTACCAGATACGCAGTATTTT.

The J gene is TRBJ2-3, the V gene TRBV3-1, with D perhaps given as TRBD1 or TRBD2 (5 bases each). Germline V CDR1 and CDR2: LGHDT, YNNKEL (reference sequence). The CDR3 is made up of 17 amino acids. Trimming removed 0 bases at V and 0 bases at J, with 13 bases between. DNA of the CDR3: TGTGCCAGCAGCCAAGATCTTGGGGACCCTAGCACAGATACGCAGTATTTT. Its translation: CASSQDLGDPSTDTQYF.

This clonotype was seen a handful of times. The genes are TRBV15 and TRBJ1-1; D is perhaps TRBD1 (5 bases). V lost 7 bases and J lost 3, with 15 bases in between. CDR1 is LNHNV, CDR2 YYDKDF, per germline (reference sequence). The CDR3 sequence is 14 residues long. In nucleotides, the CDR3 is TGTGCCACCACCTGGGGGGTGGGTGACACTGAAGCTTTCTTT. Amino acids: CATTWGVGDTEAFF.

The chain is built from TRBV29-1 and TRBJ2-4, with a possible D match to TRBD1 (5 bases). Germline V gene lookup returns CDR1 SQVTM and CDR2 ANQGSEA. The CDR3 has 15 residues. Deletions cut 2 bases from V and 0 bases from J, with 11 bases between. This CDR3 reads CSVELARAAKNIQYF. CDR3 bases: TGCAGCGTTGAACTCGCCAGGGCAGCCAAAAACATTCAGTACTTC.

The chain combines TRBV15 with TRBJ1-1, with TRBD1 identical over 11 bases. J gave up 8 bases and V 2 bases, and 7 bases lay outside the gene matches. Germline CDR1 reads LNHNV; CDR2 reads YYDKDF (reference sequence). The CDR3 has 15 residues. The CDR3 coding sequence is TGTGCCACCAGCAGACTGGGGACAGGGGGATGGGAAGCTTTCTTT. Protein: CATSRLGTGGWEAFF. Together with reference TRBV15 and TRBJ1-1, the CDR3 gives the full variable domain: DAMVIQNPRYQVTQFGKPVTLSCSQTLNHNVMYWYQQKSSQAPKLLFHYYDKDFNNEADTPDNFQSRRPNTSFCFLDIRSPGLGDTAMYLCATSRLGTGGWEAFFGQGTRLTVV.